Described below is a single T cell receptor (beta chain) sequence and its context. No antigen is known for it. The record originates from a study of vaccination effects on CD4 cells after COVID-19. Using immunoSEQ multiplex PCR, the repertoire was profiled, and TCRdb retains in-frame clones only, with some absent. The sample holds some 30,000 clones, 83% seen once. With the ViraFEST assay, the study expanded antigen-specific CD4+ T cells using viral peptide pools, then sequenced them. After less than 11 days in culture, the CD4+ T cells were isolated. Of the BNT162b2 and mRNA-1273 vaccines, participants received two doses of one or the other. The healthy vaccine recipients, who had no prior SARS-CoV-2 infection, showed negative nucleocapsid antibodies. Germline CDR1 is MNHNS and CDR2 is SASEGT. The CDR3 is 15 residues long. V was trimmed by 1 base and J by 3 bases, leaving 11 bases between them.

The receptor was derived from a human donor who received a COVID-19 vaccine. Some clones in this sample may be carry-over from other donors' samples. The chain recombines TRBV6-1 with TRBJ2-3; D is undetermined. The specimen comprised CD4+ T cells from PBMCs cultured with HCoV-NL63 spike peptides, sampled after COVID-19 vaccination. The CDR3 nucleotides read TGTGCCAGCAGTGAAGAGGCCTTAATGACAGATACGCAGTATTTT. Translation: CASSEEALMTDTQYF.